Listed below are T cell receptor beta chains from one sample, sequenced in a study of control samples from healthy donors and cancer patients. Produced via immunoSEQ multiplex PCR; TCRdb's table is partial and in-frame only. The table includes over 100,000 clones, 75% to 95% detected once. Material for sequencing was blood. These receptors were collected from a middle-aged man in good health. Both conserved end residues are part of each CDR3. Each record gives: V gene, J gene, D gene, clone size, CDR3 length, CDR3 protein, CDR3 DNA. A D gene is named only where the DNA matches it firmly. Part of the rows lack a size; the others show once, few, many or a class for expanded clones.

>TRBV29-1|TRBJ2-1|TRBD1|NA|12
CSAHRGHNEQFF
TGCAGCGCGCACAGGGGACACAATGAGCAGTTCTTC
>TRBV28|TRBJ2-3|NA|NA|14
CATDEGGGTDTQYF
TGTGCCACAGACGAGGGTGGGGGGACAGATACGCAGTATTTT
>TRBV28|TRBJ2-1|TRBD2|NA|17
CASSPASLAGGGDEQFF
TGTGCCAGCAGCCCCGCGTCTTTAGCGGGGGGGGGCGATGAGCAGTTCTTC
>TRBV5-1|TRBJ2-5|TRBD1|NA|14
CASSEQGLWETQYF
TGCGCCAGCAGCGAACAGGGGCTCTGGGAGACCCAGTACTTC
>TRBV14|TRBJ1-1|NA|NA|14
CASSQARRNTEAFF
TGTGCCAGCAGCCAAGCCAGAAGGAACACTGAAGCTTTCTTT
>TRBV19|TRBJ2-1|NA|NA|12
CASSFNENEQFF
TGTGCCAGTAGTTTCAACGAAAATGAGCAGTTCTTC
>TRBV10-3|TRBJ1-5|NA|once|14
CAISESTANQPQHF
TGTGCCATCAGTGAGTCGACAGCTAATCAGCCCCAGCATTTT
>TRBV7-3|TRBJ1-1|NA|NA|13
CASSFLSNTEAFF
TGTGCCAGCAGCTTTTTGTCGAACACTGAAGCTTTCTTT
>TRBV7-3|TRBJ1-2|NA|NA|14
CASSLTLTDHGYTF
TGTGCCAGCAGCTTAACGTTAACAGATCATGGCTACACCTTC
>TRBV7-9|TRBJ1-6|NA|NA|16
CASSVTTPGVNSPLHF
TGTGCCAGCAGCGTAACCACCCCCGGGGTTAATTCACCCCTCCACTTT
>TRBV27|TRBJ1-1|TRBD1|NA|14
CASSLLTGGVGAFF
TGTGCCAGCAGTCTTCTAACAGGGGGCGTCGGGGCTTTCTTT
>TRBV7-9|TRBJ2-1|TRBD2|NA|13
CASLSGGANEQFF
TGTGCCAGCCTTAGCGGGGGGGCCAATGAGCAGTTCTTC
>TRBV4-1|TRBJ1-6|TRBD1|NA|19
CASSRMGDRLSSYNSPLHF
TGCGCCAGCAGCCGCATGGGGGACAGGCTGAGCTCCTATAATTCACCCCTCCACTTT
>TRBV11-2|TRBJ2-7|NA|NA|14
CASSLGPDYYEQYF
TGTGCCAGCAGCTTAGGTCCGGACTACTACGAGCAGTACTTC
>TRBV5-1|TRBJ2-1|NA|NA|11
CASSFANEQFF
TGCGCCAGCAGCTTTGCGAATGAGCAGTTCTTC
>TRBV10-3|TRBJ2-7|NA|NA|13
CAISERGSYEQYF
TGTGCCATCAGTGAACGAGGAAGCTACGAGCAGTACTTC
>TRBV2|TRBJ2-5|NA|NA|10
CASGQETQYF
TGTGCCAGCGGCCAAGAGACCCAGTACTTC
>TRBV5-1|TRBJ2-1|TRBD2|NA|14
CASSTGQGGSEQFF
TGCGCCAGCAGTACGGGCCAGGGCGGGAGTGAGCAGTTCTTC
>TRBV18|TRBJ2-5|TRBD2|NA|16
CASSPPAGGRGETQYF
TGTGCCAGCTCACCACCAGCGGGGGGCCGAGGAGAGACCCAGTACTTC
>TRBV4-2|TRBJ2-2|NA|NA|14
CASSQTRGTGELFF
TGTGCCAGCAGCCAGACGAGGGGCACCGGGGAGCTGTTTTTT
>TRBV5-1|TRBJ1-2|TRBD1|NA|15
CASSLFAGQNYGYTF
TGCGCCAGCAGCTTGTTCGCGGGACAGAACTATGGCTACACCTTC
>TRBV7-2|TRBJ1-2|NA|NA|12
CASSYREGGYTF
TGTGCCAGCAGCTACAGGGAGGGGGGCTACACCTTC
>TRBV13|TRBJ2-5|TRBD2|NA|16
CASSSRETSFGETQYF
TGTGCCAGCAGCAGTAGAGAGACTAGCTTCGGCGAGACCCAGTACTTC